This T cell receptor (beta chain) was documented in a study of shared clonotypes between healthy human individuals. Study overall: Three CD4 naive, three CD4 memory, two CD8 naive and one CD8 memory plate were used per donor. The study, taken as a whole, reports: Despite large depth, rarefaction showed incomplete sorted-subset sequencing.

For this clone: Its antigen is unidentified. Within the sample, other DNA sequences also encode this same CDR3.

Germline V gene data show CDR1 as SGHTA and CDR2 as FQGNSA. The ends lost 5 bases at V and 5 bases at J; junction bases unmatched: 3. This CDR3 comprises 13 residues. This was a deep-level run. TCRdb's table, derived via immunoSEQ multiplex PCR, lists solely in-frame clones and lacks some. The table includes a few million clones, approximately 95% detected once. The chain couples TRBV7-2 to TRBJ1-2, with 9 bases that match TRBD1. The sequenced sample was naive CD4+ T cells from PBMCs. The sample's subset: CD45RA+ positively selected. This TCR derives from a man between 18 and 35 years old in good health. Some clones in this sample may be carry-over from other donors' samples. CDR3 amino acids: CASSPTGGYGYTF. DNA of the CDR3: TGTGCCAGCAGCCCGACAGGGGGGTATGGCTACACCTTC.